This TCR beta chain was documented in a study of blood T cell repertoires in COVID-19. Participants' own reports of clinical history determined their cohort assignment. The CDR3 is 15 amino acids. V trimming: 3 bases; J trimming: 11 bases; junction bases outside the gene matches: 7. Germline-derived CDR1 and CDR2 are SGHNT and YYREEE (reference sequence). Authors' analysis steps: Scientists estimated how many nucleated cells there were by amplifying reference gene primers. TCRdb's table, derived via immunoSEQ multiplex PCR, lists solely in-frame clones and lacks some. The V and J calls and clone size come from that table; D and trimming were worked out from the DNA. The table includes under 250,000 clones, around 90% detected once.

The J gene is TRBJ1-6, the V gene TRBV5-4, with 11 bases lining up with TRBD1. The sequence came from a woman aged 40 to 55 who had been exposed to COVID-19. The sequenced material came from PBMCs or T cells enriched from blood (not recorded which). Written as DNA, the CDR3 is TGTGCCAGCAGCTCCGGACAGGGGGCGGACGCACCCCTCCACTTT. Translating it yields CASSSGQGADAPLHF. The variable domain in full, with the rest retrieved from reference TRBV5-4 and TRBJ1-6, is ETGVTQSPTHLIKTRGQQVTLRCSSQSGHNTVSWYQQALGQGPQFIFQYYREEENGRGNFPPRFSGLQFPNYSSELNVNALELDDSALYLCASSSGQGADAPLHFGNGTRLTVT.